The rows below give T cell receptor beta chains drawn from one sample of a study of regulatory T cells in long-lasting Graves disease. TCRdb itself ran the multiplex PCR reads through MiXCR, one entry per CDR3 protein. This sample has 450,000 or so distinct CDR3 sequences; 20% to 25% occur once, and the top ten carry about an eighth. The source was peripheral blood mononuclear cells (PBMCs), collected when the disease was refractory, from a patient treated with antithyroid drugs. The receptors originated from a female donor with Graves disease. CDR3s include the opening cysteine and the closing phenylalanine or tryptophan. D genes are given only for firm matches. The size of a clone is reported for some rows only, either as once, few or many, or as a class for expanded clones.

j_gene,d_gene,v_gene,abundance,CDR3nt,CDR3aa
TRBJ2-7,.,TRBV12-3/TRBV12-4,many,TGTGCCAGCAGTTTAGGTCGTCGTTGGGCCTACGAGCAGTACTTC,CASSLGRRWAYEQYF
TRBJ2-5,.,TRBV5-5,many,TGTGCCAGCATTCCCTCCCCAGGGAGAGAGACCCAGTACTTC,CASIPSPGRETQYF
TRBJ1-5,.,TRBV20-1,.,TGCAGTGCCCTAGGAGGGATCGGTCAGCCCCAGCATTTT,CSALGGIGQPQHF
TRBJ2-5,.,TRBV7-2,.,TGTGCCAGCAGCTTAGGGGGAGCAGAGTCGGAGACCCAGTACTTC,CASSLGGAESETQYF
TRBJ1-1,.,TRBV5-1,.,TGCGCCAGCAGCCCAGGTAGGGGCCCTGAAGCTTTCTTT,CASSPGRGPEAFF
TRBJ2-1,TRBD2,TRBV9,.,TGTGCCAGCAGCAAAACTAGCGGGAGAAGCAATGAGCAGTTCTTC,CASSKTSGRSNEQFF
TRBJ2-1,.,TRBV3-1,few,TGTGCCAGCAGCCTAGAAGGGACGAATGAGCAGTTCTTC,CASSLEGTNEQFF
TRBJ1-2,.,TRBV30,few,TGTGCCTGGAGGGCCTCGGGGCAGGGCGGCTACACCTTC,CAWRASGQGGYTF
TRBJ2-4,.,TRBV15,.,TGTGCCACCAGCAGAATGATCAAAAACATTCAGTACTTC,CATSRMIKNIQYF
TRBJ2-5,.,TRBV28,many,TGTGCCAGCAGTTTTGCCGGGTCAGGGACCCAGTACTTC,CASSFAGSGTQYF
TRBJ1-2,TRBD1,TRBV7-9,.,TGTGCCAGCAGATCGACAGGGGACGCTGACTATGGCTACACCTTC,CASRSTGDADYGYTF
TRBJ1-1,.,TRBV19,few,TGTGCCAGTAGTATCTCCGGGATGAACACTGAAGCTTTCTTT,CASSISGMNTEAFF
TRBJ2-5,.,TRBV10-3,.,TGTGCCATCAGTGGGTCTTGGGGTGGGAGGACGGAGACCCAGTACTTC,CAISGSWGGRTETQYF
TRBJ2-5,.,TRBV20-1,many,TGCAGTGCTAGAGATCCGATCGGGGAGACCCAGTACTTC,CSARDPIGETQYF
TRBJ2-7,TRBD1,TRBV6-4,few,TGTGCCAGCAGTCCCACCGACAGACAGGGTCGGTCCTACGAGCAGTACTTC,CASSPTDRQGRSYEQYF
TRBJ1-1,.,TRBV19,.,TGTGCCAGTAGTATAATGTCACACATGAACACTGAAGCTTTCTTT,CASSIMSHMNTEAFF
TRBJ1-6,.,TRBV10-3,few,TGTGCCATCAATCCGACAGGCTTGAGCTCCTATAATTCACCCCTCCACTTT,CAINPTGLSSYNSPLHF
TRBJ1-2,TRBD1,TRBV5-1,.,TGCGCCAGCAGCCGGGGACAGGGAACGGATGGCTACACCTTC,CASSRGQGTDGYTF
TRBJ1-2,.,TRBV9,few,TGTGCCAGCAGCGTCGCAGGGACGGCAGCAAGCTATGGCTACACCTTC,CASSVAGTAASYGYTF
TRBJ1-5,TRBD1,TRBV7-2,few,TGTGCCAGCAGCGAGGGGGCGGGGGGGACCCAGCATTTT,CASSEGAGGTQHF
TRBJ2-7,TRBD1,TRBV19,many,TGTGCCAGTAGTCCCATGGACAGGGAAGGGTACGAGCAGTACTTC,CASSPMDREGYEQYF
TRBJ2-3,TRBD2,TRBV29-1,.,TGCAGCGTTCAAACCCGCCTAGCGGGGTTCACAGATACGCAGTATTTT,CSVQTRLAGFTDTQYF
TRBJ2-7,TRBD1,TRBV10-2,few,TGCGCCAGCAGGGACAGGGAAGGTTCCCACGAGCAGTACTTC,CASRDREGSHEQYF
TRBJ2-5,TRBD2,TRBV25-1,.,TGTGCCAGCAGTGAATTGACTAGCGGGCGACAAGAGACCCAGTACTTC,CASSELTSGRQETQYF
TRBJ2-7,.,TRBV5-8,.,TGTGCCAGCAGCTCGTACCGGGACGGTCTGAGTCACGAGCAGTACTTC,CASSSYRDGLSHEQYF
TRBJ2-3,TRBD2,TRBV6-5,.,TGTGCCAGCAGTTACTCGATGGGCGGGACTAGCGGCCCAGATACGCAGTATTTT,CASSYSMGGTSGPDTQYF
TRBJ1-5,.,TRBV7-8,.,TGTGCCAGCAGCCCGGACAGTCAGCTATATAGCAATCAGCCCCAGCATTTT,CASSPDSQLYSNQPQHF
TRBJ2-2,TRBD1,TRBV29-1,.,TGCAGCGTTGTGGACAGGGTTAACACCGGGGAGCTGTTTTTT,CSVVDRVNTGELFF
TRBJ1-6,TRBD1,TRBV7-9,many,TGTGCCAGCAGCGAGGACAGGGAGGATTCACCCCTCCACTTT,CASSEDREDSPLHF
TRBJ2-3,.,TRBV28,few,TGTGCCAGCAGTTTCCGTTCGGATACGCAGTATTTT,CASSFRSDTQYF
TRBJ2-3,TRBD2,TRBV7-9,once,TGTGCCAGCAGCGCACTAGCGGGGTACACAGATACGCAGTATTTT,CASSALAGYTDTQYF
TRBJ2-3,.,TRBV11-1,.,TGTGCCAGCAGCGCTCTGTTAGCGGAAGATACGCAGTATTTT,CASSALLAEDTQYF
TRBJ2-7,.,TRBV13,few,TGTGCCAGCAGCTTGAACCAGGGCTCCTACGAGCAGTACTTC,CASSLNQGSYEQYF
TRBJ2-7,TRBD2,TRBV14,.,TGTGCCAGCCGGTCATCTAGCGGGAGTGTATACGAGCAGTACTTC,CASRSSSGSVYEQYF
TRBJ1-6,.,TRBV5-1,.,TGCGCCAGCAGCTTGGCCGATAATTCACCCCTCCACTTT,CASSLADNSPLHF
TRBJ1-6,.,TRBV3-1,many,TGTGCCAGCAGCCAAGACCACTGGTCACCCCTCCACTTT,CASSQDHWSPLHF
TRBJ2-4,.,TRBV6-2/TRBV6-3,many,TGTGCCAGCAGTTTCCGGTTAGGGGTAGACATTCAGTACTTC,CASSFRLGVDIQYF
TRBJ2-3,TRBD2,TRBV2,few,TGTGCCAGCAGTCGCGGGGGGACAGATACGCAGTATTTT,CASSRGGTDTQYF
TRBJ2-4,TRBD1,TRBV20-1,few,TGCAGTGCTCACACCGGGACAGGGGTCAAAAACATTCAGTACTTC,CSAHTGTGVKNIQYF
TRBJ1-5,.,TRBV11-2,many,TGTGCCAGCAGCCTGCAGGGAAACATAGGGCAGCCCCAGCATTTT,CASSLQGNIGQPQHF
TRBJ2-6,.,TRBV29-1,.,TGCAGCGTTGAAGAGGCCTCCTCTGGGGCCAACATCCTGACTTTC,CSVEEASSGANILTF
TRBJ2-5,.,TRBV27,many,TGTGCCAGCAGTCCGGGGCAATCCCTCAGCCAGACCCAGTACTTC,CASSPGQSLSQTQYF
TRBJ2-7,.,TRBV7-2,.,TGTGCCAGCAGCTTAGCAGGGGGGGGGGACCGCCCCTACGAGCAGTACTTC,CASSLAGGGDRPYEQYF
TRBJ2-7,.,TRBV12-5,.,TGTGCTAGTGGCTTGCCGGCTAGGGAGCAGTACTTC,CASGLPAREQYF
TRBJ2-1,TRBD2,TRBV7-3,.,TGTGCCAGCAGCTTAAATAGCGGGAGTATTCATGAGCAGTTCTTC,CASSLNSGSIHEQFF
TRBJ1-1,TRBD1,TRBV5-1,.,TGCGTCAGCAGGCCTAGACAGGGAGTGAACACTGAAGCTTTCTTT,CVSRPRQGVNTEAFF